This T cell receptor (beta chain) was recovered during a study of Tregs in tolerant kidney transplant recipients. Across the study: Mixed chimerism was transient after nonmyeloablative marrow transplants from related graft donors. Study results and limitations: Few patients were studied, so findings need validation in larger groups. The most relevant donor-specific Treg TCRbeta repertoire apparently came from expansion with activated donor B cells.

Method: immunoSEQ multiplex PCR; TCRdb's copy keeps in-frame clones and lacks some. Among several thousand clones, roughly a third were seen once, and the ten largest hold about 5.3%. About this clone itself: The antigen is undetermined.

Recipient PBMCs carried a CFSE label and met irradiated graft donor PBMCs for over five days before FACS sorting. Germline V lookup: CDR1 SGHVS, CDR2 FNYEAQ. The CDR3 runs to 15 residues. V was pared by 1 base and J by 3 bases, with 13 bases between. The starting material was CD8+ T cells from blood cultured with allogeneic cells, obtained before the transplant. J is TRBJ2-7 and V is TRBV7-6, with D tentatively TRBD2 (6 bases). The TCR comes from a human patient who received a combined kidney and bone marrow transplant. The CDR3 nucleotides read TGTGCCAGCAGCTTAGGAATAGCGGAAGGCTACGAGCAGTACTTC. Its protein is CASSLGIAEGYEQYF.